Sequencing of this T cell receptor (beta chain) was carried out in a study of T-cell reconstitution after alpha-beta-depleted transplantation in children. Study-level results: T cells produced anew were the main source of T-cell counts and diversity one year after transplant.

At least ten counts were recorded for this clonotype. Its antigen is still unknown. Unique molecular identifiers were incorporated during preparation of the TCRbeta library. TCRdb used MiXCR to reprocess the PCR reads, holding one entry per CDR3 protein. Among 55,000 to 85,000 distinct CDR3 sequences listed, 11% were seen once. Germline V CDR1 and CDR2: SGHDN, FVKESK. The CDR3 is made up of 18 amino acids. V was shortened by 0 bases and J by 2 bases, with 14 bases between the two germline ends. The V call is TRBV14, the J call TRBJ2-6; the D gene could be TRBD1 or TRBD2 (5 bases each). Here the sequenced sample was PBMCs, taken before TCRalphabeta/CD19-depleted stem cell transplant. This TCR derives from a boy aged 5-17 years with acute myeloid leukemia, due to receive a stem cell transplant. The chain's CDR3 is CASSQDVGGIPGANVLTF. In DNA, the CDR3 is TGTGCCAGCAGCCAAGATGTTGGGGGAATACCTGGGGCCAACGTCCTGACTTTC.